This T cell receptor (beta chain) was documented in a study of T cells in Graves' hyperthyroidism and ophthalmopathy. Study at large: The authors collected peripheral blood at initial diagnosis, before any treatment.

This clonotype was picked up many times. The antigen remains undetermined. The blood sample predates any ophthalmopathy symptoms, coming from first hyperthyroidism diagnosis. General study results and limits: Researchers found most expanded thyroid clonotypes above 0.001 in blood as well. Model output signaled ophthalmopathy a median approximately 6.2 months ahead of onset.

The germline V and J ends were trimmed by 5 bases and 1 base, with 14 bases remaining between them. The CDR3 is made up of 15 amino acids. The CDR3 regions of TCR beta were amplified from RNA transcripts. TCR CDR3 underwent first-round RT-PCR with the HTBI primer set. In TCRdb, the multiplex PCR reads were re-called with MiXCR into one record per CDR3 protein. The sample contains hundreds of thousands of distinct CDR3 sequences, about 17% of which appear only once. This receptor was taken from a woman aged 50 to 60 with Graves' hyperthyroidism that later progressed to Graves' ophthalmopathy. The rearrangement links TRBV12-3 or TRBV12-4 to TRBJ1-1; D unresolved. Material: blood. CDR3 DNA: TGTGCCAGCAGTCGGCTCATCGCATCGAACACTGAAGCTTTCTTT. Translation: CASSRLIASNTEAFF.